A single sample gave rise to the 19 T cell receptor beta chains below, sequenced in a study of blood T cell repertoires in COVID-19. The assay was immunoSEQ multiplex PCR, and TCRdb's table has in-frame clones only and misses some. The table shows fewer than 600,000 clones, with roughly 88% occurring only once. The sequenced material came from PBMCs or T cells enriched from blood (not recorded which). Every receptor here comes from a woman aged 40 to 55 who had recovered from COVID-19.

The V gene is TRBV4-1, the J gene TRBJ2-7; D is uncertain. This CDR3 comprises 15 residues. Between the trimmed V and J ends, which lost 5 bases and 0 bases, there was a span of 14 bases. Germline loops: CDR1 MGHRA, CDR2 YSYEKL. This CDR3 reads CASSSRPPGSYEQYF. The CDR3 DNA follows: TGCGCCAGCAGCAGCCGACCCCCGGGCTCCTACGAGCAGTACTTC.

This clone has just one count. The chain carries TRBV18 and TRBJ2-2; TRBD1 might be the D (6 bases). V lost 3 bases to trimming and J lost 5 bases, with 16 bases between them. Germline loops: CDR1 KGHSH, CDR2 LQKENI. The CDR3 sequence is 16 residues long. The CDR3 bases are TGTGCCAGCTCACCTGGGCAGGGACAAATAACCGGGGAGCTGTTTTTT. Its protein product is CASSPGQGQITGELFF.

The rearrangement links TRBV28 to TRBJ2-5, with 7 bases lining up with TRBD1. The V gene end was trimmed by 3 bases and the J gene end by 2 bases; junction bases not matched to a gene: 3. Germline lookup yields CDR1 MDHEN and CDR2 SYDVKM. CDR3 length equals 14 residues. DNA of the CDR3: TGTGCCAGCAGTTTGACAGGGACACAAGAGACCCAGTACTTC. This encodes CASSLTGTQETQYF.

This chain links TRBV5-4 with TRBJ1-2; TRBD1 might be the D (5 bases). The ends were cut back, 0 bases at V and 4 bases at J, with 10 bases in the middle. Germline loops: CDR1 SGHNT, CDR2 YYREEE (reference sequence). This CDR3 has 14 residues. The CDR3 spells CASSLAPDSYGYTF. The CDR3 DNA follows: TGTGCCAGCAGCTTGGCACCCGACAGCTATGGCTACACCTTC.

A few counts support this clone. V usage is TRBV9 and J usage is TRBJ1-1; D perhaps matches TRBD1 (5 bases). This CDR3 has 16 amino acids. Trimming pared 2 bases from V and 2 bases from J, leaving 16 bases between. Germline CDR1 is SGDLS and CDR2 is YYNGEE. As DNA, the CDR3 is TGTGCCAGCAGCGTTCCCCCCCAGGGACTAAACACTGAAGCTTTCTTT. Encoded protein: CASSVPPQGLNTEAFF.

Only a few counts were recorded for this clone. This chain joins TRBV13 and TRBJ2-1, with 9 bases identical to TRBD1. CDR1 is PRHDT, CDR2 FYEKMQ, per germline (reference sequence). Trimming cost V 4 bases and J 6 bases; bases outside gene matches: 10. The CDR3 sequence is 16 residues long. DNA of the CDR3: TGTGCCAGCAGCTGGCCGGGACAGGGCATTGGCAATGAGCAGTTCTTC. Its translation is CASSWPGQGIGNEQFF.

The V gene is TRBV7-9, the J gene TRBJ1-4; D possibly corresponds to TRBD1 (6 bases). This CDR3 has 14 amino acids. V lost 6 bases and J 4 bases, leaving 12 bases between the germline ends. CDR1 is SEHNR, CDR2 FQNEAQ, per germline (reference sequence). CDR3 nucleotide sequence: TGTGCCAGCAGACAGGGCGTTAATAATGAAAAACTGTTTTTT. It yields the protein CASRQGVNNEKLFF.

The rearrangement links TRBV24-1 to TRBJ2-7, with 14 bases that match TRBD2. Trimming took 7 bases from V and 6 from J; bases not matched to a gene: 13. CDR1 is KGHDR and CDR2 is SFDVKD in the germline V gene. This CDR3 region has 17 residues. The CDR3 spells CATSNQGLAGDIGEQYF. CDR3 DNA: TGTGCCACCAGCAACCAGGGACTAGCGGGAGACATCGGCGAGCAGTACTTC.

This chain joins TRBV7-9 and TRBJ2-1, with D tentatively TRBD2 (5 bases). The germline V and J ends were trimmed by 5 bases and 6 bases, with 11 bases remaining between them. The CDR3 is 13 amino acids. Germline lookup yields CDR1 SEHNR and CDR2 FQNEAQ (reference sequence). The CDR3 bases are TGTGCCAGCAGCATTGGACTCGCCAATGAGCAGTTCTTC. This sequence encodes CASSIGLANEQFF.

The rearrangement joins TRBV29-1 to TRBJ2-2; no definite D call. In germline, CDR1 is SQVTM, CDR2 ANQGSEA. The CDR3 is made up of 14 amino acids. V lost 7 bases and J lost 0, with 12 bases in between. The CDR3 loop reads CSASLLSNTGELFF. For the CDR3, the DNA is TGCAGCGCCTCTTTATTATCGAACACCGGGGAGCTGTTTTTT.

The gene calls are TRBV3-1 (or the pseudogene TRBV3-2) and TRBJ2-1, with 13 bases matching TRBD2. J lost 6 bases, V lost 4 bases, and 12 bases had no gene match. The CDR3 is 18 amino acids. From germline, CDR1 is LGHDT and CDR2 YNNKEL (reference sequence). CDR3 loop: CASSPGWTSGSPSNEQFF. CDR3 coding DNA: TGTGCCAGCAGCCCCGGGTGGACTAGCGGGAGTCCCAGCAATGAGCAGTTCTTC.

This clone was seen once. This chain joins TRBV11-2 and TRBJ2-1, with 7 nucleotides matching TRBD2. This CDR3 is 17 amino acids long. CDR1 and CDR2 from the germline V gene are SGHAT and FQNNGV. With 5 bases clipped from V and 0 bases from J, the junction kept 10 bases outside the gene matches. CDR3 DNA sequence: TGTGCCAGCAGCCCGCGGACTAGTCCGAGCTCCTACAATGAGCAGTTCTTC. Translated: CASSPRTSPSSYNEQFF.

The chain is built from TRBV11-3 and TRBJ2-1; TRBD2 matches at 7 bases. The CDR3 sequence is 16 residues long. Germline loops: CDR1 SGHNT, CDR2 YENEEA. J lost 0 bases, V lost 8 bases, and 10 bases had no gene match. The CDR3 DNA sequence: TGTGCCAGCTCCCCCCCCTCTAGCGGCTCCTACAATGAGCAGTTCTTC. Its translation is CASSPPSSGSYNEQFF.

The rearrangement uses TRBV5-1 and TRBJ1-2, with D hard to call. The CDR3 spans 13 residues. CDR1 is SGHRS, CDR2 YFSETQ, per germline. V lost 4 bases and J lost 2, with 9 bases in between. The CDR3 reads CASSIGLNYGYTF. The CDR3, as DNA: TGCGCCAGCAGCATAGGACTCAACTATGGCTACACCTTC.

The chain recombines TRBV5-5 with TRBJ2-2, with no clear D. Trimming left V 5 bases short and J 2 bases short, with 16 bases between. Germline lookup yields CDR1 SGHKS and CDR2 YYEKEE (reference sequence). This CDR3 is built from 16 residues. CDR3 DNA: TGTGCCAGCAGACAAAGCGACGCCAAAAACACCGGGGAGCTGTTTTTT. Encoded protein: CASRQSDAKNTGELFF.

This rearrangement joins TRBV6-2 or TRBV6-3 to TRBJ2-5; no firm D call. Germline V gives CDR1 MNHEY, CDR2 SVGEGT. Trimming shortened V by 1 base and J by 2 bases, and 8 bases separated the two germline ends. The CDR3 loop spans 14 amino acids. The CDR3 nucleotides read TGTGCCAGCAGTTACTTGGCCCCACAAGAGACCCAGTACTTC. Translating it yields CASSYLAPQETQYF.

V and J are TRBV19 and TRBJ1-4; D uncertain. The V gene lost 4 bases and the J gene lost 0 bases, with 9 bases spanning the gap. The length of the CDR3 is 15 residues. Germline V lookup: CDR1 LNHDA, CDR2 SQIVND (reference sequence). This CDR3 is CASSKLSATNEKLFF. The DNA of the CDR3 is TGTGCCAGTAGTAAGTTATCAGCAACTAATGAAAAACTGTTTTTT.

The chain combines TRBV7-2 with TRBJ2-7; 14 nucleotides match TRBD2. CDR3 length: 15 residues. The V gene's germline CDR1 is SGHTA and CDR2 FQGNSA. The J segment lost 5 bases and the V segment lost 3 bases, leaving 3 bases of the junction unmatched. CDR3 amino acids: CASSFPGLAGDEQYF. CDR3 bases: TGTGCCAGCAGCTTTCCGGGACTAGCGGGAGACGAGCAGTACTTC. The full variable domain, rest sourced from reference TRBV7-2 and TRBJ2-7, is GAGVSQSPSNKVTEKGKDVELRCDPISGHTALYWYRQSLGQGLEFLIYFQGNSAPDKSGLPSDRFSAERTGGSVSTLTIQRTQQEDSAVYLCASSFPGLAGDEQYFGPGTRLTVT.

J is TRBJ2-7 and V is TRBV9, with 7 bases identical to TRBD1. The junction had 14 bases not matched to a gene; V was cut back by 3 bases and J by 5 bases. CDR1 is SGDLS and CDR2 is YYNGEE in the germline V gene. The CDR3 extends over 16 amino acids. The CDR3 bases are TGTGCCAGCAGCGCTAGTTTCCAGACAGGGTCCAACGAGCAGTACTTC. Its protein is CASSASFQTGSNEQYF.